The entry that follows covers one T cell receptor (beta chain) sequence. Its antigen is undetermined. The donors were in the approximately 110-subject validation cohort; that cohort was separate from the 666-subject first cohort. These data come from a study of cytomegalovirus exposure and HLA in healthy donors. General study findings and limits: Many donors shared some public TCRs, even though most TCR sequences were rare. Listed as cytomegalovirus-associated were approximately 160 TCR beta chains. One later analysis, an examination of the approximately 120 validation repertoires, found that first-cohort TCR clusters tended to co-occur in them.

Sequenced by immunoSEQ multiplex PCR; TCRdb stores in-frame clones only, minus some. The sample lists about 140,000 clones; about nine tenths were seen once. CDR1 is SGHAT, CDR2 FQNNGV, per germline. The CDR3 sequence is 15 residues long. Trimming took 4 bases from V and 6 from J; bases not matched to a gene: 9. This clonotype was obtained from a man between 18 and 29 years old in good health and CMV-seronegative. Sequenced: PBMCs. The chain uses TRBV11-2 and TRBJ2-7; TRBD1 matches 10 bases. The CDR3 sequence is CASSSRTGGSGEQYF. CDR3 coding DNA: TGTGCCAGCAGCTCAAGGACAGGGGGGTCAGGCGAGCAGTACTTC. The variable domain in full, completed from reference TRBV11-2 and TRBJ2-7, reads EAGVAQSPRYKIIEKRQSVAFWCNPISGHATLYWYQQILGQGPKLLIQFQNNGVVDDSQLPKDRFSAERLKGVDSTLKIQPAKLEDSAVYLCASSSRTGGSGEQYFGPGTRLTVT.